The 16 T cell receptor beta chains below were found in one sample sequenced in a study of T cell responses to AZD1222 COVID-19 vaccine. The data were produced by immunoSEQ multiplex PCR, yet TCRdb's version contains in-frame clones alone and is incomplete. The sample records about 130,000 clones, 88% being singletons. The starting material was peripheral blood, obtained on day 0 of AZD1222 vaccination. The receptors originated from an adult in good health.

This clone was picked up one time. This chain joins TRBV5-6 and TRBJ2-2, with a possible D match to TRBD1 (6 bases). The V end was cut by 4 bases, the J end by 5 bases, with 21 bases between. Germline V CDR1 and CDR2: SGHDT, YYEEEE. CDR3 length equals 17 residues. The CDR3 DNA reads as TGTGCCAGCAGCGGCTATAACAGGGTATCTCCTACCGGGGAGCTGTTTTTT. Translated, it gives CASSGYNRVSPTGELFF.

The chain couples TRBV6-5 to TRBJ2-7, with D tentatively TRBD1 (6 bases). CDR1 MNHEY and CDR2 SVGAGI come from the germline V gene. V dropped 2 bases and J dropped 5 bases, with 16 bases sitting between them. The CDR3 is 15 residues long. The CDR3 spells CASSYPRGNSNEQYF. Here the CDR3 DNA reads TGTGCCAGCAGTTACCCCAGGGGTAACTCGAACGAGCAGTACTTC.

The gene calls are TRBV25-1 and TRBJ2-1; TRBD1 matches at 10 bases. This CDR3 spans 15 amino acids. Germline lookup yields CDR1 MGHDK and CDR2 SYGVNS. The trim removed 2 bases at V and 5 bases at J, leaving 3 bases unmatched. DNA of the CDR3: TGTGCCAGCAGTGAACAGGGACAGGGGAACAATGAGCAGTTCTTC. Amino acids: CASSEQGQGNNEQFF.

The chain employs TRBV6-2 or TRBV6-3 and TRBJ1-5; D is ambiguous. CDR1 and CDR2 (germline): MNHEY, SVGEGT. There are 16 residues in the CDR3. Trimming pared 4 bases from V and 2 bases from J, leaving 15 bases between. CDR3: CASSSLGRVRNQPQHF. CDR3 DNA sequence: TGTGCCAGCAGTTCCCTGGGGAGGGTTCGCAATCAGCCCCAGCATTTT.

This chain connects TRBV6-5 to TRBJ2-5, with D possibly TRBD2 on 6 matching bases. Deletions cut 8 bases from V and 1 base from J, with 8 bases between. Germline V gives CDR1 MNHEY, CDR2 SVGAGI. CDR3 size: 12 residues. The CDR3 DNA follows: TGTGCCAGCGCGGGGTTCCAAGAGACCCAGTACTTC. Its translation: CASAGFQETQYF.

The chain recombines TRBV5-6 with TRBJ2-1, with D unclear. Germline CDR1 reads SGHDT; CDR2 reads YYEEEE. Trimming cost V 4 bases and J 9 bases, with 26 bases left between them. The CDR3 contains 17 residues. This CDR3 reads CASSPALIRPGVGEQFF. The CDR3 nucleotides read TGTGCCAGCAGCCCAGCCCTAATTCGTCCCGGAGTTGGTGAGCAGTTCTTC.

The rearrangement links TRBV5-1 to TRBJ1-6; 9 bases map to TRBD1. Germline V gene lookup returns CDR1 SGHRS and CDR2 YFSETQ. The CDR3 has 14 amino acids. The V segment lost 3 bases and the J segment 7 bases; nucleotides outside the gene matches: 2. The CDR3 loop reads CASSYGQGNSPLHF. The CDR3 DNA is TGCGCCAGCAGCTACGGACAGGGGAATTCACCCCTCCACTTT.

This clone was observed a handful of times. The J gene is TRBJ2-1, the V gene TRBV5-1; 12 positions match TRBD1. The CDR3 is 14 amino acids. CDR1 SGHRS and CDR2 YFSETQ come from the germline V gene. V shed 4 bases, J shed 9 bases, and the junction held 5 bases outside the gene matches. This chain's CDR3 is CASSPGTGGGEQFF. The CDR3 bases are TGCGCCAGCAGCCCCGGGACAGGGGGCGGTGAGCAGTTCTTC. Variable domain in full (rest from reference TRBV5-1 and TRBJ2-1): KAGVTQTPRYLIKTRGQQVTLSCSPISGHRSVSWYQQTPGQGLQFLFEYFSETQRNKGNFPGRFSGRQFSNSRSEMNVSTLELGDSALYLCASSPGTGGGEQFFGPGTRLTVL.

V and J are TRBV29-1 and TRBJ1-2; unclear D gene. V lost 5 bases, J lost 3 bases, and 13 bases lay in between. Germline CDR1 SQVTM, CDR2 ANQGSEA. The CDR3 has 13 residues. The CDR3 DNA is TGCAGCGTTCCAAGGACGGGGTACTATGGCTACACCTTC. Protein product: CSVPRTGYYGYTF.

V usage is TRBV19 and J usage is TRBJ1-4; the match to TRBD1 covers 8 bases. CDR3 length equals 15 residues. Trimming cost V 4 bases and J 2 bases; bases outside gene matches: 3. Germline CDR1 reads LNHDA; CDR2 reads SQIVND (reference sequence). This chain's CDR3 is CASSKRQGTNEKLFF. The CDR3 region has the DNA TGTGCCAGTAGTAAAAGACAGGGGACTAATGAAAAACTGTTTTTT. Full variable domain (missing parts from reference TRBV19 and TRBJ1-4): DGGITQSPKYLFRKEGQNVTLSCEQNLNHDAMYWYRQDPGQGLRLIYYSQIVNDFQKGDIAEGYSVSREKKESFPLTVTSAQKNPTAFYLCASSKRQGTNEKLFFGSGTQLSVL.

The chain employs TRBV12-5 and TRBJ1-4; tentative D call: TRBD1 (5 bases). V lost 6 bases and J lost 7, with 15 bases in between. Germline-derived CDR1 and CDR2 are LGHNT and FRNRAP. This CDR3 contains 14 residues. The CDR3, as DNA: TGTGCTAGTGGGACCGCGGACACCTTTGAAAAACTGTTTTTT. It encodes CASGTADTFEKLFF.

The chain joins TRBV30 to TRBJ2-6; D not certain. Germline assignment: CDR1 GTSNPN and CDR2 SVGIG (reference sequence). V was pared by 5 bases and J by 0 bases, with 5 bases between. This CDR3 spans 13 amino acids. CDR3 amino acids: CAWARSGANVLTF. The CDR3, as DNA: TGTGCCTGGGCCCGCTCTGGGGCCAACGTCCTGACTTTC.

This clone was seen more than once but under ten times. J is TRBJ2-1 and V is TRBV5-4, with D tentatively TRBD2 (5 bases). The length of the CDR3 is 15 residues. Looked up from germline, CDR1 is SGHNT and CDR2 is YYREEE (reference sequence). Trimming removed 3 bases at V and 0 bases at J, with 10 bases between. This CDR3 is CASSWSGSSYNEQFF. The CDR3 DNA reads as TGTGCCAGCAGCTGGAGCGGAAGCTCCTACAATGAGCAGTTCTTC.

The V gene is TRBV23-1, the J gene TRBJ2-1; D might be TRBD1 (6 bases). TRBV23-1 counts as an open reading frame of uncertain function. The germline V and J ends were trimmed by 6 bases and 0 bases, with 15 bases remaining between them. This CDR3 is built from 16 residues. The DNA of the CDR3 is TGCGCCAGCAGCCAGGGGAGAGGGAGCTCCTACAATGAGCAGTTCTTC. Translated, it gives CASSQGRGSSYNEQFF.

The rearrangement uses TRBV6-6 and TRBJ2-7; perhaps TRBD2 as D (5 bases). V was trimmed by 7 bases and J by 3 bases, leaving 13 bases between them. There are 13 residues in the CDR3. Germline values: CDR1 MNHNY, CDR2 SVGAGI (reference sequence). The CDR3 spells CASTQDRGYEQYF. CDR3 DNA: TGTGCCAGCACCCAAGACCGGGGCTACGAGCAGTACTTC.

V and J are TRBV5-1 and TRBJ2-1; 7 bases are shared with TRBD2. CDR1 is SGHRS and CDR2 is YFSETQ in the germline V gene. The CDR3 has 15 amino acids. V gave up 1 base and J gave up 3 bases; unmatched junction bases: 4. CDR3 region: CASSLTSEYYNEQFF. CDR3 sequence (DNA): TGCGCCAGCAGCTTGACTAGCGAGTACTACAATGAGCAGTTCTTC.